The present TCR beta chain was sequenced within a study of cytotoxic CD8 clonotypes in ibrutinib-treated CLL. Study overall: IGHV unmutated 17 to 18; relapsed/refractory some ten; treatment-naive roughly 14.

CDR3 length: 16 residues. The V gene's germline CDR1 is SGHTA and CDR2 FQGNSA. Trimming took 7 bases from V and 4 from J; bases not matched to a gene: 13. Sequencing was performed with immunoSEQ multiplex PCR; in TCRdb, only in-frame clones are kept and a portion is missing. The data contain around 310,000 clones, about 80% of them seen just once; the ten biggest clones take up 6.7%. Notes on the study in general: Clonality (at baseline) was higher than in age-matched healthy donors and tracked circulating CD8+ T-cell counts.

With regard to this clone: Antigen unknown.

V gene TRBV7-2 combines with J gene TRBJ2-3; 8 bases are shared with TRBD2. Sequencing was performed on PBMCs, taken before ibrutinib treatment. The receptor was derived from a human donor with chronic lymphocytic leukemia. DNA for the CDR3: TGTGCCAGCATCCCGGCTAGCGGGCGGAGAGCAGATACGCAGTATTTT. Protein sequence: CASIPASGRRADTQYF.